A selection of T cell receptor beta chains follows, all from one sample in a study of blood T cell repertoires in COVID-19. Profiled with immunoSEQ multiplex PCR; TCRdb holds only in-frame clones, not every one. The sample shows about 79,000 clones, about 90% of them seen only once. The sequenced material came from peripheral blood. Every receptor here comes from a man between 45 and 60 years old with active COVID-19. The CDR3 runs from the conserved cysteine through the conserved F or W. The order of the fields is J gene, D gene, V gene, CDR3 protein, CDR3 DNA. The D gene is left open where the match is weak.

j_call: TRBJ2-2
d_call: TRBD1
v_call: TRBV18
cdr3_aa: CASSDRGPGELFF
cdr3_nt: TGTGCCAGCTCTGACAGGGGCCCCGGGGAGCTGTTTTTT

j_call: TRBJ2-7
d_call: TRBD2
v_call: TRBV2
cdr3_aa: CASGSGRAISYEQYF
cdr3_nt: TGTGCCAGCGGAAGCGGGAGGGCCATATCCTACGAGCAGTACTTC

j_call: TRBJ2-7
d_call: TRBD1
v_call: TRBV11-2
cdr3_aa: CASSYSGGSYEQYF
cdr3_nt: TGTGCCAGCAGCTACTCAGGGGGCTCCTACGAGCAGTACTTC

j_call: TRBJ1-4
d_call: TRBD1
v_call: TRBV18
cdr3_aa: CASSPTGVSTNEKLFF
cdr3_nt: TGTGCCAGCTCACCTACAGGGGTTTCAACTAATGAAAAACTGTTTTTT

j_call: TRBJ2-5
d_call: NA
v_call: TRBV5-1
cdr3_aa: CASSLGPRQPETQYF
cdr3_nt: TGCGCCAGCAGCTTGGGGCCCAGGCAACCAGAGACCCAGTACTTC

j_call: TRBJ1-2
d_call: TRBD1
v_call: TRBV20-1
cdr3_aa: CSASAGQGRYGYTF
cdr3_nt: TGCAGTGCTAGTGCCGGACAGGGGAGGTATGGCTACACCTTC

j_call: TRBJ1-6
d_call: NA
v_call: TRBV28
cdr3_aa: CASSLRRTTPLHF
cdr3_nt: TGTGCCAGCAGCCTTAGGAGGACTACACCCCTCCACTTT

j_call: TRBJ2-7
d_call: NA
v_call: TRBV11-2
cdr3_aa: CASSLLRGTEQYF
cdr3_nt: TGTGCCAGCAGCTTATTACGCGGGACCGAGCAGTACTTC

j_call: TRBJ1-5
d_call: NA
v_call: TRBV7-4
cdr3_aa: CASSRAGGKNQPQHF
cdr3_nt: TGTGCCAGCAGCCGGGCGGGAGGGAAAAATCAGCCCCAGCATTTT

j_call: TRBJ1-5
d_call: TRBD1
v_call: TRBV7-8
cdr3_aa: CASSLVPFRTGLRSNQPQHF
cdr3_nt: TGTGCCAGCAGCTTAGTACCCTTCCGGACAGGGTTAAGGAGCAATCAGCCCCAGCATTTT

j_call: TRBJ2-1
d_call: NA
v_call: TRBV5-4
cdr3_aa: CASSSKRTVYNEQFF
cdr3_nt: TGTGCCAGCAGCTCCAAGCGGACAGTTTACAATGAGCAGTTCTTC

j_call: TRBJ2-7
d_call: TRBD1
v_call: TRBV29-1
cdr3_aa: CAGQGSSYEQYF
cdr3_nt: TGCGCCGGACAGGGGAGCTCCTACGAGCAGTACTTC

j_call: TRBJ1-1
d_call: TRBD1
v_call: TRBV6-5
cdr3_aa: CASSQDRAIEAFF
cdr3_nt: TGTGCCAGCAGTCAGGACAGGGCAATTGAAGCTTTCTTT

j_call: TRBJ2-1
d_call: NA
v_call: TRBV9
cdr3_aa: CASSVTPGVNNEQFF
cdr3_nt: TGTGCCAGCAGCGTAACCCCGGGGGTCAACAATGAGCAGTTCTTC